Sequencing of this T cell receptor (beta chain) was carried out in a study of blood T cell repertoires in COVID-19. Study information: Acute and convalescent COVID-19 samples came from the United States, Italy and Spain. From T cells, B-cell-depleted T cells, or PBMCs came the material, which was cDNA or gDNA.

Authors' analysis steps: The assay estimated nucleated cells by amplifying reference gene primers. Produced via immunoSEQ multiplex PCR; TCRdb's table is partial and in-frame only. That table furnishes V, J and clone size, whereas the DNA furnished D and trimming. The sample gives about 93,000 clones, around nine tenths of which show up once; 18% is in the top ten. With 6 bases clipped from V and 6 bases from J, the junction kept 25 bases outside the gene matches. The germline gives CDR1 LNHDA, CDR2 SQIVND (reference sequence). The CDR3 is 19 residues long. This TCR was recovered from a woman of 80 years or more with acute or convalescent COVID-19. The V gene is TRBV19, the J gene TRBJ1-1, with 7 bases fitting TRBD1. Sequenced input: peripheral blood. CDR3 nucleotide sequence: TGTGCCAGTAGCCCTCAGGGGGGCCCAGTCCGAGGGTTCGGTCCTGAAGCTTTCTTT. It codes for CASSPQGGPVRGFGPEAFF.